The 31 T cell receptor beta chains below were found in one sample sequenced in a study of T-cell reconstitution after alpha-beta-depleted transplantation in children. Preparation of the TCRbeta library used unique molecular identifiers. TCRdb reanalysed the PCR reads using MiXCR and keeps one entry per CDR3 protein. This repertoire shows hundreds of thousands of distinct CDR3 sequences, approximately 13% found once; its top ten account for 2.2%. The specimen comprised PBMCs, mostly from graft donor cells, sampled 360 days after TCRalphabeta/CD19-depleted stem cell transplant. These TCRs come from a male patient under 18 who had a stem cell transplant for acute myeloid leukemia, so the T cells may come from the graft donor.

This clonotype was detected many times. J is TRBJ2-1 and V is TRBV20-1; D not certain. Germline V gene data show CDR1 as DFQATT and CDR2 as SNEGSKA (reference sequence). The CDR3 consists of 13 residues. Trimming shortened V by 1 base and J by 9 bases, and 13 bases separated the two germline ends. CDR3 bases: TGCAGTGCTAGAGGGTGGGCAGGCAGTGAGCAGTTCTTC. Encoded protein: CSARGWAGSEQFF.

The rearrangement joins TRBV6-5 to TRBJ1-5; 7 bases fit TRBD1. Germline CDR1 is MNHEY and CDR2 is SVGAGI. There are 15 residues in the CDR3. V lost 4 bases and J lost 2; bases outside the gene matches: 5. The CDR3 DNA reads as TGTGCCAGCAGTTCTTACAGGGGTGGCAATCAGCCCCAGCATTTT. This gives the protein CASSSYRGGNQPQHF.

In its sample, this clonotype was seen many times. CDR3 in DNA: TGCGCCAGCAGCCCAACCGGGACTAGCGGCGAGCAGTACTTC. This codes for CASSPTGTSGEQYF. This chain uses TRBV5-1 with TRBJ2-7; 11 positions agree with TRBD2. Germline V gives CDR1 SGHRS, CDR2 YFSETQ. CDR3 size: 14 residues. J gave up 6 bases and V 4 bases, and 6 bases lay outside the gene matches.

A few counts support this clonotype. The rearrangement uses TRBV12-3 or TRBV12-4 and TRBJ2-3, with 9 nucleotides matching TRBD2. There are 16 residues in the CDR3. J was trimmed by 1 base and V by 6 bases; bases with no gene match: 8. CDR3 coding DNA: TGTGCCAGCAGCCCAGGACTAGCGTTGCGCACAGATACGCAGTATTTT. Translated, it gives CASSPGLALRTDTQYF.

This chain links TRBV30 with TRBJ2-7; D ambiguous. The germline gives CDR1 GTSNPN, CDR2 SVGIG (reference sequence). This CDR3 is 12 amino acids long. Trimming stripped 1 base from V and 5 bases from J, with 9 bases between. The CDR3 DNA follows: TGTGCCTGGAGTGGGGATTCCAACGAGCAGTACTTC. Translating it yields CAWSGDSNEQYF.

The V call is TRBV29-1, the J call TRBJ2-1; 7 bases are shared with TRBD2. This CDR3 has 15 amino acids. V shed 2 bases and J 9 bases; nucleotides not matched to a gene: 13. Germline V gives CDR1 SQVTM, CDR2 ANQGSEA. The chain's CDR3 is CSVETLLSREGEQFF. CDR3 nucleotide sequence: TGCAGCGTTGAAACTCTCTTATCCAGGGAGGGTGAGCAGTTCTTC.

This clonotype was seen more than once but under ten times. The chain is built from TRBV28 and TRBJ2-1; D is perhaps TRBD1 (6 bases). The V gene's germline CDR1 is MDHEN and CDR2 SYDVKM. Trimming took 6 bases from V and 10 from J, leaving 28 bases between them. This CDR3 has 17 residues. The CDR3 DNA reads TGTGCCAGCAGCCACTACGATCGGACAGATCGCCCCTTCGAGCAGTTCTTC. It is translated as CASSHYDRTDRPFEQFF.

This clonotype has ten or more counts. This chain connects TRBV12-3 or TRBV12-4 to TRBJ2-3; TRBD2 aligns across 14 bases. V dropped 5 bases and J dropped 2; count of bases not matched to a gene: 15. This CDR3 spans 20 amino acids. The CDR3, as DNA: TGTGCCAGCAGTATAGGGACTAGCGGGAGACTGATATGGGTCACAGATACGCAGTATTTT. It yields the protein CASSIGTSGRLIWVTDTQYF.

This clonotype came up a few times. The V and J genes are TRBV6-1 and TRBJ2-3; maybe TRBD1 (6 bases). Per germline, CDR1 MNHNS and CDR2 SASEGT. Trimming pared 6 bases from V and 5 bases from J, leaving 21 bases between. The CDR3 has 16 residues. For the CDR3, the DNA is TGTGCCAGCAGCCTCAACAGGGACACCGGGGAAGATACGCAGTATTTT. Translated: CASSLNRDTGEDTQYF.

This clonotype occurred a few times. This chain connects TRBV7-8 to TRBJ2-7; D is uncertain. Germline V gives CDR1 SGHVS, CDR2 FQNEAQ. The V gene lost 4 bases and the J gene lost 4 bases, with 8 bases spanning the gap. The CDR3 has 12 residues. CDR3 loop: CASSSPWYEQYF. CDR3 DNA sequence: TGTGCCAGCAGCTCTCCGTGGTACGAGCAGTACTTC. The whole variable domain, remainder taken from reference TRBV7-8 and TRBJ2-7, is GAGVSQSPRYKVAKRGQDVALRCDPISGHVSLFWYQQALGQGPEFLTYFQNEAQLDKSGLPSDRFFAERPEGSVSTLKIQRTQQEDSAVYLCASSSPWYEQYFGPGTRLTVT.

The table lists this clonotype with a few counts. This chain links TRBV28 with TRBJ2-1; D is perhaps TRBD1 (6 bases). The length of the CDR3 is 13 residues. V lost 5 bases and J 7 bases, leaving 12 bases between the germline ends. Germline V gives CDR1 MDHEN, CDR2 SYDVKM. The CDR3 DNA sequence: TGTGCCAGCAGTCCGGACAGCGCAAATGAGCAGTTCTTC. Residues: CASSPDSANEQFF.

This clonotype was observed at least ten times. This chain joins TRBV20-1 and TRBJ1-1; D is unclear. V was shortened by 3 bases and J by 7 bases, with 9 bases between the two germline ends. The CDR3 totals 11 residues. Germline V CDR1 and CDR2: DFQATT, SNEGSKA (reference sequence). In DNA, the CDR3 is TGCAGTGCTAGTCGGAGTCTTGAAGCTTTCTTT. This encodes CSASRSLEAFF.

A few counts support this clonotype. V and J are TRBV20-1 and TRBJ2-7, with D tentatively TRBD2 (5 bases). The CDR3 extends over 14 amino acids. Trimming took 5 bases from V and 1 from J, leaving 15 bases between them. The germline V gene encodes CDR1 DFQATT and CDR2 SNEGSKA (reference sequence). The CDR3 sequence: CSAPKGEVSYEQYF. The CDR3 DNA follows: TGCAGTGCTCCCAAGGGAGAGGTTTCCTACGAGCAGTACTTC.

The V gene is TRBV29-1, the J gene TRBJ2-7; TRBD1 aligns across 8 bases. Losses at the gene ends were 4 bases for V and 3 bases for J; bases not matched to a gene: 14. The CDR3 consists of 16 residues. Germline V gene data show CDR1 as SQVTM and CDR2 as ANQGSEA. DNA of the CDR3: TGCAGCGTTGTCGACAGGGGCAAATGGCTAAGCTACGAGCAGTACTTC. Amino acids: CSVVDRGKWLSYEQYF.

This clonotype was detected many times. The CDR3 region is CATSRGRDTSYEQYF. In DNA, the CDR3 is TGTGCCACCAGCAGGGGGCGGGACACTTCCTACGAGCAGTACTTC. The chain employs TRBV15 and TRBJ2-7; tentatively, D is TRBD1 or TRBD2 (6 bases each). The ends were cut back, 3 bases at V and 1 base at J, with 13 bases in the middle. The germline gives CDR1 LNHNV, CDR2 YYDKDF (reference sequence). This CDR3 is built from 15 residues.

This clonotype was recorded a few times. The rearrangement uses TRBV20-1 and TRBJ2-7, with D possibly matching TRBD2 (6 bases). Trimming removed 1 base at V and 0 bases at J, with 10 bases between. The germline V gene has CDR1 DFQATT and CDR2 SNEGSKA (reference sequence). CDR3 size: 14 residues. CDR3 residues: CSARAVTSSYEQYF. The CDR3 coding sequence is TGCAGTGCTAGAGCGGTGACTAGCTCCTACGAGCAGTACTTC.

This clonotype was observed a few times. The CDR3 DNA reads TGTGCCAGCAGTTACATAGGACTAGCGGGAGAGGCGTACGAGCAGTACTTC. This sequence encodes CASSYIGLAGEAYEQYF. The rearrangement links TRBV6-2 or TRBV6-3 to TRBJ2-7; 13 positions agree with TRBD2. CDR1 is MNHEY, CDR2 SVGEGT, per germline. The CDR3 extends over 17 amino acids. With V trimmed by 2 bases and J by 4 bases, 8 bases remained unmatched.

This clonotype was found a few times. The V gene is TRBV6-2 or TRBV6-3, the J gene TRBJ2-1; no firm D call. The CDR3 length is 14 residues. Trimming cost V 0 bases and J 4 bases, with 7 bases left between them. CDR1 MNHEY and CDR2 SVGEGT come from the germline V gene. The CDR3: CASSYSPPYNEQFF. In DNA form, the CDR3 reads TGTGCCAGCAGTTACTCCCCTCCGTACAATGAGCAGTTCTTC.

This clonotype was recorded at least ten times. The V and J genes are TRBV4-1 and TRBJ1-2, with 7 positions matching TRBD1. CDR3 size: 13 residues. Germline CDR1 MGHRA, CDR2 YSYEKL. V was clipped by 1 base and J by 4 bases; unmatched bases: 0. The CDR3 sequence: CASSQGDSYGYTF. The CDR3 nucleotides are TGCGCCAGCAGCCAAGGGGACAGCTATGGCTACACCTTC.

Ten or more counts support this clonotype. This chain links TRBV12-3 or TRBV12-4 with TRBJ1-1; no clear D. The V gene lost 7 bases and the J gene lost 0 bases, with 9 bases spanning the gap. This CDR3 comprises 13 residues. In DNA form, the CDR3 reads TGTGCCAGCAACATCATGATGAACACTGAAGCTTTCTTT. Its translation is CASNIMMNTEAFF.

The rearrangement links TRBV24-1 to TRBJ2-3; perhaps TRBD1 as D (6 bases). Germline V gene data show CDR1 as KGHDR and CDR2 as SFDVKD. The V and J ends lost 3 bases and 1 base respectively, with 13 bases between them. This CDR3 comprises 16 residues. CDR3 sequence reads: CATSDPRGYGTDTQYF. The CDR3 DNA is TGTGCCACCAGTGATCCCAGGGGCTATGGCACAGATACGCAGTATTTT.

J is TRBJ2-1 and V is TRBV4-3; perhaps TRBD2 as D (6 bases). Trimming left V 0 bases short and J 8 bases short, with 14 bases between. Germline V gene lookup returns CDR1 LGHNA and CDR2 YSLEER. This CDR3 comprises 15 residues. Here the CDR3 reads CASSQDRPAGYEQFF. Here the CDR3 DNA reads TGCGCCAGCAGCCAAGATAGGCCAGCGGGCTATGAGCAGTTCTTC.

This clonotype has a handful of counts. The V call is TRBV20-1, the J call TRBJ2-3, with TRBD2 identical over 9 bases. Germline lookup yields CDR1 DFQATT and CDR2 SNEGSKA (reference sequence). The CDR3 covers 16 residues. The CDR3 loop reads CSSTKYAGGGTDTQYF. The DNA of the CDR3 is TGCAGCTCCACCAAATACGCGGGAGGGGGCACAGATACGCAGTATTTT.

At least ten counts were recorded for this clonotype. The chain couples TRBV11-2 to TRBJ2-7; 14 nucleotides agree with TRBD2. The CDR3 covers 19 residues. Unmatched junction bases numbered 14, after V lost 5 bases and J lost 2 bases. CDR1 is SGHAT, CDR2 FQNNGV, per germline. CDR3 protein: CASSLRTSGRYPAAYEQYF. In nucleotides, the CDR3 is TGTGCCAGCAGCCTAAGGACTAGCGGGAGGTACCCGGCCGCCTACGAGCAGTACTTC. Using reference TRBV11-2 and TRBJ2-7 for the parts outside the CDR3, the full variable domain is EAGVAQSPRYKIIEKRQSVAFWCNPISGHATLYWYQQILGQGPKLLIQFQNNGVVDDSQLPKDRFSAERLKGVDSTLKIQPAKLEDSAVYLCASSLRTSGRYPAAYEQYFGPGTRLTVT.

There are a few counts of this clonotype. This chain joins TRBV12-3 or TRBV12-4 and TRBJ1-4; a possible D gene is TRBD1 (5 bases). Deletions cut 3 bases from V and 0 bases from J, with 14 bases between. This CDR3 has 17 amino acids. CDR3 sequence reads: CASSFGRVFATNEKLFF. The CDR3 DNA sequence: TGTGCCAGCAGTTTTGGCAGGGTCTTCGCAACTAATGAAAAACTGTTTTTT.

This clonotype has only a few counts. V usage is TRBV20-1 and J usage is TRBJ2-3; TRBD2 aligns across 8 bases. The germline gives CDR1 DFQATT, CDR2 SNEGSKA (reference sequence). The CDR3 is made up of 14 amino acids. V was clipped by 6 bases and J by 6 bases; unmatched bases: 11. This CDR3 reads CSAHSGAQQDTQYF. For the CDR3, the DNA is TGCAGTGCCCATAGCGGGGCTCAACAGGATACGCAGTATTTT.

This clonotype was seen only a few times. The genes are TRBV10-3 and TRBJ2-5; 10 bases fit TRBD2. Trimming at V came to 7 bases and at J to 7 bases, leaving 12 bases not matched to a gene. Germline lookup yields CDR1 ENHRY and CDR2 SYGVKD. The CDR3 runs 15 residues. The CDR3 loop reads CAITPSLAGAGTQYF. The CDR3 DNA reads TGTGCCATCACCCCCTCCCTAGCGGGAGCGGGGACCCAGTACTTC.

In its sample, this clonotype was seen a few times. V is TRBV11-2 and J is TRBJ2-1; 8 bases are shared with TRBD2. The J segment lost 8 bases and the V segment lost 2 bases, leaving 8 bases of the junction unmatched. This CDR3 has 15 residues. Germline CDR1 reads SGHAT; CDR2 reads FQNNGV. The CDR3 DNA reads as TGTGCCAGCAGCTTAAAAGCGGGGGCCGGGGATGAGCAGTTCTTC. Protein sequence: CASSLKAGAGDEQFF.

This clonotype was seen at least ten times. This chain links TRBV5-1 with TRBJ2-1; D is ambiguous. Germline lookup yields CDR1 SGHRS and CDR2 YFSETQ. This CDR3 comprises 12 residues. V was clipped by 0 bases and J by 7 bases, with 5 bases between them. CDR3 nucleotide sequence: TGCGCCAGCAGCTTGGGGCTGAATGAGCAGTTCTTC. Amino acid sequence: CASSLGLNEQFF.

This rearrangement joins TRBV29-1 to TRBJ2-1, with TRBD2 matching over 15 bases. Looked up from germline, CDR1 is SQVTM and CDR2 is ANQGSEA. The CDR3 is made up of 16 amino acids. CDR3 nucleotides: TGCAGAAAACGTCCGGGACTAGCGGGAGGCTACAATGAGCAGTTCTTC. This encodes CRKRPGLAGGYNEQFF.

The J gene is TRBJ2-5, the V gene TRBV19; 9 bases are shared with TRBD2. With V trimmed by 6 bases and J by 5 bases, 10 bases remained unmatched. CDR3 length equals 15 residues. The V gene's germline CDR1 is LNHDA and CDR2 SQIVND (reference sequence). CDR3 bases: TGTGCCAGTAGGGGTAGCGGGAGATCGGGTGAGACCCAGTACTTC. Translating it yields CASRGSGRSGETQYF.